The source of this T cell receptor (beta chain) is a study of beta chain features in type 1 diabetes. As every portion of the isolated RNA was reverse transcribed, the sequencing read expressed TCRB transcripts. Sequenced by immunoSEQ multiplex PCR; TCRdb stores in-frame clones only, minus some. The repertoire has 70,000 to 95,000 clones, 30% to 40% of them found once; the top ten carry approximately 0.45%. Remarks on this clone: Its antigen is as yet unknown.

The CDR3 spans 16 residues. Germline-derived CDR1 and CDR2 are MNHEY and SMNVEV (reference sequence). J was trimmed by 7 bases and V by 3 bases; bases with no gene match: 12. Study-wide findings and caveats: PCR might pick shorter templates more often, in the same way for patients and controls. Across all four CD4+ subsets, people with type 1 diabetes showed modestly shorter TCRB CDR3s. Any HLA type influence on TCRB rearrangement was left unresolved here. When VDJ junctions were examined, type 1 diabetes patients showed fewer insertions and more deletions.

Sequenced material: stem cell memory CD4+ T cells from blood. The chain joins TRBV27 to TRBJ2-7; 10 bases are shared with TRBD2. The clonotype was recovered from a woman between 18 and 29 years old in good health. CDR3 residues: CASSFNSGRNHGEQYF. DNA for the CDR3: TGTGCCAGCAGTTTTAATAGCGGGAGGAACCACGGGGAGCAGTACTTC.